The entry below describes one T cell receptor beta chain. Its target is not known. PCR primers comprised 60 Vbeta and 13 Jbeta primers. This table comes from immunoSEQ multiplex PCR, and its TCRdb copy is limited to in-frame clones, with some not included. The table has about 120,000 clones, around 80% seen once. These data are taken from a study of cytomegalovirus exposure and HLA in healthy donors. Points from the study as a whole: Rarity characterized most TCR sequences, yet some public TCRs appeared in many donors. About 87% or about 30% of the time was how often most TCR beta V segments were productive, according to an earlier analysis.

Germline lookup yields CDR1 LNHDA and CDR2 SQIVND (reference sequence). The V and J ends lost 3 bases and 4 bases respectively, with 9 bases between them. The CDR3 sequence is 13 residues long. The sequenced sample was PBMCs. The V and J genes are TRBV19 and TRBJ1-2; D is undetermined. The sequence was obtained from a man aged 25 to 45 in good health and CMV-seronegative. The CDR3, as DNA: TGTGCCAGTAGTATGCGGGGATCCTATGGCTACACCTTC. Protein sequence: CASSMRGSYGYTF.